The clone carrying this TCR beta chain was counted once. This entry comes from a study of CD8 T cells in Susac syndrome. Treatment-naive patients with stable or active relapsing-remitting disease were the multiple sclerosis controls. Random hexamers primed reverse transcription of about 0.45 to 1 ug RNA. The amplification used immunoSEQ multiplex PCR on TCR beta CDR3; it spanned 54 Vbeta and 13 Jbeta. MiXCR, applied by TCRdb to the immunoSEQ multiplex PCR reads, yields one record per CDR3 protein. The data hold approximately 200,000 distinct CDR3 sequences, with 95% observed a single time. The CDR3 runs to 14 residues. Germline CDR1 SQVTM, CDR2 ANQGSEA. V lost 2 bases, J lost 6 bases, and 17 bases lay in between.

Sequenced: CD4+ T cells from PBMCs. J is TRBJ2-7 and V is TRBV29-1, with a possible D match to TRBD2 (5 bases). This receptor was identified in a human donor with multiple sclerosis. The CDR3 spells CSVELRLLGGEQYF. The DNA for the CDR3 is TGCAGCGTTGAATTGAGACTCCTTGGAGGCGAGCAGTACTTC.